Sequencing of this T cell receptor (beta chain) was carried out in a study of OX40 agonist ivuxolimab in advanced cancers. The CDR3 is 12 residues long. With 4 bases removed from V and 1 base from J, the gap between germline ends came to 7 bases. The germline V gene encodes CDR1 SQVTM and CDR2 ANQGSEA. TCRdb's copy holds only in-frame clones and misses some; the assay was immunoSEQ multiplex PCR. The sample contains some 80,000 clones, almost 85% of which appear only once. The clonotype comes from an adult with an advanced solid tumor such as melanoma, head and neck, liver or kidney cancer. The genes are TRBV29-1 and TRBJ1-1, with D uncertain. The material sequenced was CD4+ or CD8+ T cells sorted from blood, taken in a trial of the OX40 agonist ivuxolimab. The DNA of the CDR3 is TGCAGCGTTGGGACTGCGAACACTGAAGCTTTCTTT. This translates into CSVGTANTEAFF. The whole variable domain, remainder taken from reference TRBV29-1 and TRBJ1-1, is SAVISQKPSRDICQRGTSLTIQCQVDSQVTMMFWYRQQPGQSLTLIATANQGSEATYESGFVIDKFPISRPNLTFSTLTVSNMSPEDSSIYLCSVGTANTEAFFGQGTRLTVV.